This T cell receptor (beta chain) was captured in a study of cytomegalovirus exposure and HLA in healthy donors. Whole-study findings and limits: The study recorded 150 to 200 TCR beta chains that were cytomegalovirus-associated.

The ends were cut back, 6 bases at V and 4 bases at J, with 13 bases in the middle. Germline CDR1 is MNHEY and CDR2 is SVGAGI. This CDR3 is 13 amino acids long. Researchers ran the PCR with 60 Vbeta and 13 Jbeta primers. Measured with immunoSEQ multiplex PCR; TCRdb has only the in-frame clones, and not every one. The sample yields approximately 120,000 clones, about four fifths seen once. As for this clone: Its target is not known.

The chain joins TRBV6-5 to TRBJ2-7; D is perhaps TRBD1 (6 bases). The specimen sequenced was PBMCs. The receptor was derived from a woman aged 60-75 years in good health and CMV-seropositive. CDR3 region: CASSQGIHYEQYF. The CDR3 nucleotides are TGTGCCAGCAGCCAGGGGATCCATTACGAGCAGTACTTC.